Reported below is one T cell receptor beta chain. What this receptor recognizes is not known. No base qualities exist here, and no much larger clone lies one base off it. The cohort comprised several hundred healthy bone marrow donors. At the time of sampling, all cohort members were nominally healthy, though unrecorded immune exposures were likely present. The donor tested CMV seronegative, placing the donor among the 350 or so seronegative members of the cohort. Each donor provided a peripheral blood sample, and peripheral blood mononuclear cells were used for TCR beta sequencing. Genomic DNA extraction from the blood cell samples was performed with the Qiagen DNeasy Blood Extraction Kit. Unmatched junction bases come to 6, with V trimmed by 0 bases and J by 10 bases. Spanning cysteine to phenylalanine, the CDR3 consists of 15 amino acids. The kept DNA is CDR3 alone, 45 bases in frame from the first base. Per the germline V gene, SGHDT is the CDR1 and YYEEEE is the CDR2.

This entry comes from a study of cytomegalovirus exposure and HLA in healthy donors (dated by TCRdb to 2015 to 2018). About the study as a whole: According to an earlier analysis of 550 to 750 of the donors, about 190 million T cells yielded some 120 million unique TCR beta sequences and approximately 300 Gb of sequence data. About 300 gigabases of sequencing data and approximately 85 million unique TCR sequences were included in an early release covering over 600 HLA-typed donors. Of the roughly 390 genotyped donors, 81% were placed in the genetic ancestry cluster associated with self-reported Caucasian donors. The study aimed to test whether signatures of past pathogen exposure could be identified by cataloging public T cell receptors. Using immunosequencing, the study profiled T cell repertoires from roughly 650 subjects and related those repertoires to cytomegalovirus serostatus. A separate validation cohort of 90 to 150 different subjects was used in addition to the roughly 670-subject first cohort. To predict cytomegalovirus infection status, the study combined high-throughput TCR immunosequencing, statistical association of individual TCRs with disease status, and machine learning. In a later analysis, previously published TCR beta repertoires from hundreds of donors were re-analyzed and high-resolution HLA genotyping was added so that TCR occurrence patterns could be studied. In the later analysis, no new phenotypic data were used to find candidate immune exposures; instead, reliance was placed on TCR beta sequences and their occurrence across donors. An earlier analysis of 450 to 750 of the donors used high-throughput TCR beta sequencing to judge whether each TCR beta V gene segment behaved as functional or pseudogenic. Donor age, sex, ethnicity and CMV serostatus were collected together with the repertoire data. A later genetic analysis used genome-wide SNP genotypes for about 65% of the roughly 700 donors, treating that subset as a discovery cohort. All discovery cohort repertoires had been generated using a single sequencing platform. Both class I and class II loci were covered by HLA typing, at four-digit resolution. The number of typed donors differed by locus: about 620-640 for A, B, C, DRB1 and DQB1; 522 for DQA1; fewer than 610 for DPA1; and some 470 for DPB1. Five DR-DQ haplotypes were handled as single units for association and clustering, since linkage in the cohort was strong. On average, about 200,000 unique TCR beta nucleotide sequences were sequenced per donor among some 420 genotyped donors of the cohort, with about 17% of those sequences being non-productive. Broader findings and caveats from the paper: The classifier was reported to diagnose cytomegalovirus status with high specificity and sensitivity in both the original and validation cohorts. Linkage disequilibrium might explain the correlated functional status among segregating V segments, but an unknown experimental factor could not be excluded. For the cohort, immune exposure information was limited to CMV serostatus. A later genetic analysis associated a missense DCLRE1C variant with V-gene and J-gene trimming of TCR beta chains, and an independent cohort replicated the association. According to a later analysis, TCR association rates differed among HLA loci, with DRB1 alleles showing the most associated TCRs and HLA-C alleles showing the fewest. This cohort had only TCR beta chains sequenced, and the lack of alpha or paired-chain data limited which features could be detected. A cluster of highly shared sequence variants was judged likely to be a technical artifact of the sequencing pipeline. Because counts were too low, seventeen rarely observed V segments, including chromosome 9 orphons, were left out of the earlier analysis of about 500 of the donors. In a later analysis, most CMV-associated TCR beta chains were found to appear HLA-restricted, with HLA associations seemingly driven largely by CMV exposure. According to a later analysis, parvovirus B19, influenza, CMV and Epstein-Barr virus appeared linked to several top co-occurrence clusters. Some IMGT-functional V segments, including TRBV6-2 and TRBV6-3, could not be told apart with the 87-base-pair reads, so those segments were excluded. While some public TCRs were present in many individuals, most TCR sequences turned up only very rarely across donors. Presence/absence analyses assumed roughly uniform sequencing depth across donors, an assumption that may not hold. Three of the identified cytomegalovirus-associated TCR beta chains were confirmed in vitro to be specific for cytomegalovirus antigens. It was suggested by the authors that the approach could potentially be generalized to other disease states and immunological phenotypes. When HLA alleles, especially DR and DQ, strongly co-occurred, attributing TCR associations to individual alleles was difficult. The study gave a list of more than 150 TCR beta chains associated with cytomegalovirus. At a false discovery rate of 0.05, a later analysis linked approximately 18,000 TCR beta sequences to specific HLA alleles. Compared with equally common non-associated chains, HLA-associated TCR beta chains in a later analysis were more clonally expanded and had lower generation probabilities. In an earlier analysis of about 600 of the donors, most TCR beta V segments appeared in productive rearrangements about 90% or about 30% of the time, broadly matching IMGT annotations. Because some donors lacked HLA typing at each locus, the association tests relied only on the typed subset. A later genetic analysis reported fewer N-insertions in productive TCRs among donors in an Asian-associated ancestry cluster than the roughly 700-donor mean. A further reported finding was that TCR beta sequences accurately predicted the HLA-A and HLA-B alleles for most subjects in the first cohort.

Library construction relied on the immunoSEQ multiplex PCR assay. For the multiplex PCR, a mixture combining 60 forward primers for TCR Vbeta segments and 13 reverse primers for TCR Jbeta segments was used. Amplification of the CDR3 region of rearranged TCR beta genes was performed with a multiplex PCR assay on genomic DNA. The amplified TCR beta libraries were sequenced on the Illumina HiSeq System as 87-base-pair reads. The study's processing was this. Across the 700 or so repertoires, a later analysis counted some 80 million unique TCR beta chains, roughly 11 million of which were shared by at least two donors. Raw reads were error-corrected and collapsed into unique sequences by a nearest-neighbor algorithm in which closely related sequences were merged to remove PCR and sequencing errors. CDR3 sequences were aligned to IMGT reference sequences to assign V, D and J gene segments. For a sequence to be retained, a match of at least six nucleotides to both a V gene segment and a J gene segment was required. Rearrangements were classified as productive when the CDR3 lacked stop codons and remained in frame with V and J, and all other rearrangements were classified as non-productive. Following IMGT convention, CDR3 was defined as the stretch from the second conserved V-encoded cysteine up to the conserved J-encoded phenylalanine. The earlier analysis of roughly 590 of the donors excluded any sequence lacking an unambiguous match to a single V gene segment. In an earlier analysis of 587 of the donors, V segments were called functional above 56.7% productive rearrangements and were called segregating when the between-donor standard deviation exceeded 5%. A statistical classification framework was built for diagnosing cytomegalovirus status from the catalog of TCR beta chain sequences. In a later analysis, V and J genes were assigned by comparing TCR nucleotide sequences against IMGT/GENE-DB human TR gene sequences. A later analysis assigned CDR3 sequences and most-parsimonious VDJ recombination scenarios with the TCRdist pipeline. In a later analysis, each TCR beta chain was defined by its CDR3 amino acid sequence together with its V-gene family, and reads without a unique V-gene family were excluded. To address suspected cross-contamination and a sequencing artifact, a later analysis removed 592 highly shared, low-generation-probability nucleotide sequences. In a later analysis, a clonal expansion index for each public chain was calculated from normalized within-repertoire ranks of inferred template counts. In a later analysis, generation probabilities were computed with a VDJ recombination model fitted to out-of-frame rearrangements, and the resulting probabilities were checked against IGoR. In a later analysis, hypergeometric tests were used to score TCR-TCR, TCR-HLA and TCR-CMV co-occurrence, with a repertoire-size bias correction applied to TCR pairs. To estimate false discovery rates, a later analysis permuted the HLA or CMV assignments 20 times. In a later analysis, co-occurring TCRs were grouped with DBSCAN, and TCRdist sequence similarity was added when clustering was performed within HLA-allele-positive subsets. Co-occurrence clustering excluded repertoires with fewer than 30,000 or more than 120,000 public chains, plus five with anomalous nucleotide sharing. This immuneACCESS table, as held by TCRdb, lists in-frame sequences with V and J called but not all clones. Of the missing ones, under half trace to an unresolved V gene in checked studies; the others have no known cause. V and J calls and clone size follow that table, whereas D and trimming were derived from the DNA. The sample has nearly 110,000 clones on record, roughly 74% of them singletons. The ten largest account for roughly 2.5% of the sample.

The material sequenced was PBMCs. Rearrangement joined TRBV5-6 to TRBJ2-1; TRBD2 aligns with 11 central bases. The TCR originated in a man aged 40-55 years in good health and CMV-seronegative. The CDR3 has the sequence CASSLEVAGGREQFF. The sequenced DNA: TGTGCCAGCAGCTTGGAGGTAGCGGGGGGGCGAGAGCAGTTCTTC. Joined to the reference TRBV5-6 and TRBJ2-1 proteins, this CDR3 gives the full variable domain: DAGVTQSPTHLIKTRGQQVTLRCSPKSGHDTVSWYQQALGQGPQFIFQYYEEEERQRGNFPDRFSGHQFPNYSSELNVNALLLGDSALYLCASSLEVAGGREQFFGPGTRLTVL.